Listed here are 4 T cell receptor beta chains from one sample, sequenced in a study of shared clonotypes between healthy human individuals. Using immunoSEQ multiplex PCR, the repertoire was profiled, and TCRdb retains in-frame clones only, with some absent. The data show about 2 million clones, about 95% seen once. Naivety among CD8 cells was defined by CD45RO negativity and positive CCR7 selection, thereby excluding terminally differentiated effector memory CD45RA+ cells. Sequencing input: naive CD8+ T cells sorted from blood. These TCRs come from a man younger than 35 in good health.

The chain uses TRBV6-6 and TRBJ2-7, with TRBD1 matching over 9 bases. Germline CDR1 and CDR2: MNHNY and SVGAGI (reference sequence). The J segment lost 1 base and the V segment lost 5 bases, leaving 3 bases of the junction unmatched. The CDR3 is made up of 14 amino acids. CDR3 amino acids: CASSTGTGSYEQYF. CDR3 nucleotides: TGTGCCAGCAGTACCGGGACAGGGTCCTACGAGCAGTACTTC.

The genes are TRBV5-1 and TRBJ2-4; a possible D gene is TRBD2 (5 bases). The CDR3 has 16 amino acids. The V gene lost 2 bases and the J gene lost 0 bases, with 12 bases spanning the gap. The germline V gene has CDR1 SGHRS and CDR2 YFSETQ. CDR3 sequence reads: CASSLYIGEAKNIQYF. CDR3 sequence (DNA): TGCGCCAGCAGCTTATATATCGGGGAAGCCAAAAACATTCAGTACTTC.

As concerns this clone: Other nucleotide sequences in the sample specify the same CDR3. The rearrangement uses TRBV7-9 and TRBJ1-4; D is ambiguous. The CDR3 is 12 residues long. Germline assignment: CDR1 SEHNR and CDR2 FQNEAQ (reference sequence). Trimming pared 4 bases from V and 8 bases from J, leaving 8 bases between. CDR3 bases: TGTGCCAGCAGCTCCTCTGGGGAAAAACTGTTTTTT. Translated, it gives CASSSSGEKLFF.

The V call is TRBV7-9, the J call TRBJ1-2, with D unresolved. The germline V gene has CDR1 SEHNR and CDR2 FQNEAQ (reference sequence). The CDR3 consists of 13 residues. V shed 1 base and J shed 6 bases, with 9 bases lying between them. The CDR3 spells CASSLGRLDGYTF. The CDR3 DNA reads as TGTGCCAGCAGCTTAGGAAGGCTTGATGGCTACACCTTC.